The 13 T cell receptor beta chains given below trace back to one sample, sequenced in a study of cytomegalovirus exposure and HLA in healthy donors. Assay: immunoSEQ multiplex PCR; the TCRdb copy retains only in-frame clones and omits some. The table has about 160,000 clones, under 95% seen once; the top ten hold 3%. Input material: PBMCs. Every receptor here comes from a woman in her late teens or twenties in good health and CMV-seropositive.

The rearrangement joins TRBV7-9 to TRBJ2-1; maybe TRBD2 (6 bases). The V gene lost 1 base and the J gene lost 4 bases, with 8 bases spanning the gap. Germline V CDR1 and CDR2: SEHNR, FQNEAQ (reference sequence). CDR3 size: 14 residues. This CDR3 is CASSLGGDYNEQFF. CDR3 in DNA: TGTGCCAGCAGCTTAGGCGGGGATTACAATGAGCAGTTCTTC.

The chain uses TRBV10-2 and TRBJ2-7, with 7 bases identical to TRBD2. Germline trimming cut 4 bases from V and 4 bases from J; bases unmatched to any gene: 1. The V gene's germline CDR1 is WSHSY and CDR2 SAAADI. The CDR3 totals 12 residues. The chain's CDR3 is CASSGGGYEQYF. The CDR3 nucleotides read TGCGCCAGCAGTGGGGGGGGGTACGAGCAGTACTTC.

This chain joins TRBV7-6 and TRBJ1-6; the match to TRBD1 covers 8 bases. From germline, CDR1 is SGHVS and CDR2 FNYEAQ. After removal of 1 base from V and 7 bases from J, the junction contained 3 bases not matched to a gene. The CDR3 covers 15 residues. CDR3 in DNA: TGTGCCAGCAGCTTAGGACAGGGGAGGAATTCACCCCTCCACTTT. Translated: CASSLGQGRNSPLHF.

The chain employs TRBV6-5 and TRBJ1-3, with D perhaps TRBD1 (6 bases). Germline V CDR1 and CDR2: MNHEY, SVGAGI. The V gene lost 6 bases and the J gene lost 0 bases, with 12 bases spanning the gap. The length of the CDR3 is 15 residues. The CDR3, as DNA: TGTGCCAGCAGCGGAACAGGGAGCTCTGGAAACACCATATATTTT. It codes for CASSGTGSSGNTIYF.

CDR3 in amino acids: CASSKSTGELFF. The CDR3 DNA reads as TGTGCCAGCAGTAAGAGCACCGGGGAGCTGTTTTTT. The J gene is TRBJ2-2, the V gene TRBV11-3; D remains unclear. Trimming pared 6 bases from V and 4 bases from J, leaving 6 bases between. The germline V gene encodes CDR1 SGHNT and CDR2 YENEEA. The CDR3 has 12 residues.

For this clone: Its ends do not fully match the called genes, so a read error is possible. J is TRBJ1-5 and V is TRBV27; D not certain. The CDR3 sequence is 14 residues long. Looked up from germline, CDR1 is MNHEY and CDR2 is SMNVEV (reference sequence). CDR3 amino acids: CASSLLGSSQPQHF. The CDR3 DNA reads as TGTGCCAGCAGTTTATTGGGGAGCAGTCAGCCCCAGCATTTT.

The CDR3 DNA follows: TGTGCCAGCAGTTCGCCAGCTGTCGGTGGAGGGTACTATGGCTACACCTTC. Protein product: CASSSPAVGGGYYGYTF. The chain has TRBV28 and TRBJ1-2, with D unclear. CDR1 is MDHEN, CDR2 SYDVKM, per germline. The V and J ends lost 4 bases and 3 bases respectively, with 21 bases between them. The CDR3 extends over 17 amino acids.

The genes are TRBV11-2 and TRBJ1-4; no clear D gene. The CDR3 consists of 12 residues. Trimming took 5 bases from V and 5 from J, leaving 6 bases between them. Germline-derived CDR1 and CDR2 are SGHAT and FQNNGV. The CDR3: CASSRVNEKLFF. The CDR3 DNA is TGTGCCAGCAGCCGGGTAAATGAAAAACTGTTTTTT. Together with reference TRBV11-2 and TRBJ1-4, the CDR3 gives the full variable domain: EAGVAQSPRYKIIEKRQSVAFWCNPISGHATLYWYQQILGQGPKLLIQFQNNGVVDDSQLPKDRFSAERLKGVDSTLKIQPAKLEDSAVYLCASSRVNEKLFFGSGTQLSVL.

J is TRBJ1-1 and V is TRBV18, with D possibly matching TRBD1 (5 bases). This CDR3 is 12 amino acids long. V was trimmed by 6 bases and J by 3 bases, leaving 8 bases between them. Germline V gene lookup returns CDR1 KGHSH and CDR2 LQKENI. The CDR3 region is CASSQTDTEAFF. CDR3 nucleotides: TGTGCCAGCTCTCAGACAGACACTGAAGCTTTCTTT.

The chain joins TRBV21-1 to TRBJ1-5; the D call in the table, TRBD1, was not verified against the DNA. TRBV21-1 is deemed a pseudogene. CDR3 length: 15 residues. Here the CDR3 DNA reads TGTGCCACCCTGACAGGGTGTAGGAGCAATCAGCCCCAGCATTTT. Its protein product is CATLTGCRSNQPQHF.

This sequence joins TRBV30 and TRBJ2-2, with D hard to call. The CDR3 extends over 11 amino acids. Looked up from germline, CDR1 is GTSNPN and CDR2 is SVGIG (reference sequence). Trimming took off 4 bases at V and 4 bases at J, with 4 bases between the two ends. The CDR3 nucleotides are TGTGCCTGGACGGGCACCGGGGAGCTGTTTTTT. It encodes CAWTGTGELFF.

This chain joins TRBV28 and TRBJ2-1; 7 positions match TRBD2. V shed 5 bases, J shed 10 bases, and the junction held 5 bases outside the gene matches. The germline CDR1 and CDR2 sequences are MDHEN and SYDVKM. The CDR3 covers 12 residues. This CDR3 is CASSERDVEQFF. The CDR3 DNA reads TGTGCCAGCAGTGAGCGGGACGTGGAGCAGTTCTTC. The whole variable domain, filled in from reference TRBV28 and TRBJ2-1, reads DVKVTQSSRYLVKRTGEKVFLECVQDMDHENMFWYRQDPGLGLRLIYFSYDVKMKEKGDIPEGYSVSREKKERFSLILESASTNQTSMYLCASSERDVEQFFGPGTRLTVL.

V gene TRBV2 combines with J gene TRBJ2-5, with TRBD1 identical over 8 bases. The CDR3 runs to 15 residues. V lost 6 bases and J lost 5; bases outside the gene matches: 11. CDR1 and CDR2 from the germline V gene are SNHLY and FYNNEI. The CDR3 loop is CASRDDRGWGETQYF. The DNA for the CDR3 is TGTGCCAGCAGGGACGACAGGGGATGGGGGGAGACCCAGTACTTC.